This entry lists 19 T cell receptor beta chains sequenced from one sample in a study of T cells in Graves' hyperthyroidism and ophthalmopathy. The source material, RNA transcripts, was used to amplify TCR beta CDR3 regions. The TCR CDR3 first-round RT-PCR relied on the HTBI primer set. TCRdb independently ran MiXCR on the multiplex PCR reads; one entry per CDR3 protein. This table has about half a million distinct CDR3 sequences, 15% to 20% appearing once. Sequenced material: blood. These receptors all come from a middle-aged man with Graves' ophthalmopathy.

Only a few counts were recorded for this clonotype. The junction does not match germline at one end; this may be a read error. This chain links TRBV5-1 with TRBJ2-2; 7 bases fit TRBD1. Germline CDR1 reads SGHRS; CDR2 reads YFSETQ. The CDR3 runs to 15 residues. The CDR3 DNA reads TGTGCCAGCAGCTTAGGACAGGTGAACACCGGGGAGCTGTTTTTT. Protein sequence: CASSLGQVNTGELFF.

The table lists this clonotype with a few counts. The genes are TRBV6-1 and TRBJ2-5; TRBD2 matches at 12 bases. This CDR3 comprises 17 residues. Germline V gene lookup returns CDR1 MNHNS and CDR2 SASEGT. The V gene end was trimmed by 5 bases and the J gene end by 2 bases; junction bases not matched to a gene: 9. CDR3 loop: CASSSPWTSGDQETQYF. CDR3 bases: TGTGCCAGCAGTTCCCCGTGGACTAGCGGGGATCAAGAGACCCAGTACTTC.

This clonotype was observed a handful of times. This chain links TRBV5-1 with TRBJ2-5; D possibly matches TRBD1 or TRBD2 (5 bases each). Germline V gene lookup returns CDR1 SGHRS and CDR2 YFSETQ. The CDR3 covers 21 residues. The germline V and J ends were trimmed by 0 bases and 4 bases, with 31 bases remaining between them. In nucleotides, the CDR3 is TGCGCCAGCAGCTTGGAACCCCCTCGCGCAGGGACGAAAACCGAGGGAGAGACCCAGTACTTC. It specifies CASSLEPPRAGTKTEGETQYF.

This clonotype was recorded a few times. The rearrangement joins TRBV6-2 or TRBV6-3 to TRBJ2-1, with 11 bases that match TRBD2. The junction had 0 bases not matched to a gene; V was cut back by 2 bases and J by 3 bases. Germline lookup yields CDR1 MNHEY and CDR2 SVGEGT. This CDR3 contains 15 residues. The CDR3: CASSYGTSGYNEQFF. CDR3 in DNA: TGTGCCAGCAGTTACGGGACTAGCGGCTACAATGAGCAGTTCTTC.

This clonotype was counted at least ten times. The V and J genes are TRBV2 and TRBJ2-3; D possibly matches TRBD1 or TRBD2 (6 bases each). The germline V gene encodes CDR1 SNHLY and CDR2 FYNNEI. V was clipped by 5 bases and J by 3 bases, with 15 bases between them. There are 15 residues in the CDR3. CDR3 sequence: CASSFDRRETDTQYF. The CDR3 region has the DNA TGTGCCAGCAGTTTCGACAGGAGGGAGACAGATACGCAGTATTTT.

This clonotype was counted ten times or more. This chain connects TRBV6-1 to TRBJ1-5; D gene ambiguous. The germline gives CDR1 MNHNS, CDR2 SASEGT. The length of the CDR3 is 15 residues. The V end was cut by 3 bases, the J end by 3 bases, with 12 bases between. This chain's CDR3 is CASSDGQVPNQPQHF. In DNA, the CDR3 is TGTGCCAGCAGTGACGGCCAGGTCCCCAATCAGCCCCAGCATTTT.

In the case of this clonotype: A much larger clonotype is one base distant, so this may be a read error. The DNA for the CDR3 is TGTGCCAGCAGCTCACTTAGCGGGAGGAACACCGGGGAGCTGTCTTTT. This sequence encodes CASSSLSGRNTGELSF. The V and J genes are TRBV7-8 and TRBJ2-2, with 10 nucleotides matching TRBD2. This CDR3 is built from 16 residues. In germline, CDR1 is SGHVS, CDR2 FQNEAQ.

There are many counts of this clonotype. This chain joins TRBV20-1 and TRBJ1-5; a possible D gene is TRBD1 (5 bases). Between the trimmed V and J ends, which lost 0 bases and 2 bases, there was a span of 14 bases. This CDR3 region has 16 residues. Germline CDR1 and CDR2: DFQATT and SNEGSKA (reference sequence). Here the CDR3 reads CSARDPAGTGNQPQHF. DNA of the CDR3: TGCAGTGCTAGAGATCCAGCCGGGACGGGCAATCAGCCCCAGCATTTT.

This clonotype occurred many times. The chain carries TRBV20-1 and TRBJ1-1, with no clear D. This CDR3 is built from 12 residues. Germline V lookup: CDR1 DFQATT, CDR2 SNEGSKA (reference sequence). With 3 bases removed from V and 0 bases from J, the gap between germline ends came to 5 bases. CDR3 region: CSARSVNTEAFF. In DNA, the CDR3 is TGCAGTGCTAGGAGTGTGAACACTGAAGCTTTCTTT.

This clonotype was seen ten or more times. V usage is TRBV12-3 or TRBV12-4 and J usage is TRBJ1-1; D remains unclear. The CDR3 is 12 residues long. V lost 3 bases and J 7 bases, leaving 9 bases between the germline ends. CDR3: CASSLEGSEAFF. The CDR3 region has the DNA TGTGCCAGCAGTTTGGAAGGGAGTGAAGCTTTCTTT.

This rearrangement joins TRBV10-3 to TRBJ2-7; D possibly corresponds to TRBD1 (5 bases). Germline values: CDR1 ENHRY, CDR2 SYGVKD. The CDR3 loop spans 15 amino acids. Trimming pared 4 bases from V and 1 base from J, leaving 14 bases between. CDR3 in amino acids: CAISAHMTVSYEQYF. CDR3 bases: TGTGCCATCAGTGCGCACATGACAGTGTCCTACGAGCAGTACTTC.

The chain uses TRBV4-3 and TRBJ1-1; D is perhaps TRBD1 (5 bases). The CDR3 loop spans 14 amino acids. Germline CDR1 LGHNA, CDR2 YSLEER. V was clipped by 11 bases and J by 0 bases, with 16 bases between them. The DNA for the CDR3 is TGCGCCGCGGGGAACGGGGGGATGAACACTGAAGCTTTCTTT. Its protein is CAAGNGGMNTEAFF.

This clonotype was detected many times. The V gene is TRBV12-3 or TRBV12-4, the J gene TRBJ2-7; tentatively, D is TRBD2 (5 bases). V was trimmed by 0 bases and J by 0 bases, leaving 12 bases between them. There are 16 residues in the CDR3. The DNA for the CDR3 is TGTGCCAGCAGTTTAGCACTAAGCGGTCCCTCCTACGAGCAGTACTTC. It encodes CASSLALSGPSYEQYF.

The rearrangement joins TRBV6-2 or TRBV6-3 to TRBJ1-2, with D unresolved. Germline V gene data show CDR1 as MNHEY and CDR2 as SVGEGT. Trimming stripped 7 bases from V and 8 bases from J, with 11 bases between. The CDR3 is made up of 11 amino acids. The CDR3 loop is CASKALGGYTF. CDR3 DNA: TGTGCCAGCAAGGCTCTCGGGGGCTACACCTTC.

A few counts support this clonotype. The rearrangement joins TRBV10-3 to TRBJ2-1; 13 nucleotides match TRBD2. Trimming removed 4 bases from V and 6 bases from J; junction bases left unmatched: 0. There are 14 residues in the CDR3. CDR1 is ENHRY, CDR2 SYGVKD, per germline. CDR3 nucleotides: TGTGCCATCAGTGGGACTAGCGGGGGCAATGAGCAGTTCTTC. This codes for CAISGTSGGNEQFF.

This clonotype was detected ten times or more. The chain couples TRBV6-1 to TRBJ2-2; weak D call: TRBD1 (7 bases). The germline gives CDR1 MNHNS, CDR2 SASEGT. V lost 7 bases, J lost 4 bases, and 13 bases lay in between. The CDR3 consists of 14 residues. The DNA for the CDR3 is TGTGCCAGCAAACAGCAGGGGGGCACCGGGGAGCTGTTTTTT. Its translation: CASKQQGGTGELFF.

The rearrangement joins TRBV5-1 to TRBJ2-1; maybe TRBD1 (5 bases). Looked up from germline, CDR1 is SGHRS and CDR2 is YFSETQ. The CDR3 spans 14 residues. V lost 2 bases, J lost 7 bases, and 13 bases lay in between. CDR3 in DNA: TGCGCCAGCAGCTTCCCGGACACTGGTAATGAGCAGTTCTTC. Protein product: CASSFPDTGNEQFF.

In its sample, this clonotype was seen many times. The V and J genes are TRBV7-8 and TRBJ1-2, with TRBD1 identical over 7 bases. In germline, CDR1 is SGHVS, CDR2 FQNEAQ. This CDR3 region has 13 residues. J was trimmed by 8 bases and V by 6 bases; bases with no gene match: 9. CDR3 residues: CASRRPGGQGYTF. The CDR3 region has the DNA TGTGCCAGCAGAAGACCAGGGGGACAGGGCTACACCTTC.

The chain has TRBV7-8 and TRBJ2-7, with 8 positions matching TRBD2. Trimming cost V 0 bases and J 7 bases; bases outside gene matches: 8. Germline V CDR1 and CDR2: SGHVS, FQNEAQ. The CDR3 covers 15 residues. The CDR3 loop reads CASSLAHGRVGEQYF. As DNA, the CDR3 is TGTGCCAGCAGCTTAGCCCACGGGAGGGTGGGAGAGCAGTACTTC. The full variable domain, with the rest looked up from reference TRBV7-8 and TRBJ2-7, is GAGVSQSPRYKVAKRGQDVALRCDPISGHVSLFWYQQALGQGPEFLTYFQNEAQLDKSGLPSDRFFAERPEGSVSTLKIQRTQQEDSAVYLCASSLAHGRVGEQYFGPGTRLTVT.